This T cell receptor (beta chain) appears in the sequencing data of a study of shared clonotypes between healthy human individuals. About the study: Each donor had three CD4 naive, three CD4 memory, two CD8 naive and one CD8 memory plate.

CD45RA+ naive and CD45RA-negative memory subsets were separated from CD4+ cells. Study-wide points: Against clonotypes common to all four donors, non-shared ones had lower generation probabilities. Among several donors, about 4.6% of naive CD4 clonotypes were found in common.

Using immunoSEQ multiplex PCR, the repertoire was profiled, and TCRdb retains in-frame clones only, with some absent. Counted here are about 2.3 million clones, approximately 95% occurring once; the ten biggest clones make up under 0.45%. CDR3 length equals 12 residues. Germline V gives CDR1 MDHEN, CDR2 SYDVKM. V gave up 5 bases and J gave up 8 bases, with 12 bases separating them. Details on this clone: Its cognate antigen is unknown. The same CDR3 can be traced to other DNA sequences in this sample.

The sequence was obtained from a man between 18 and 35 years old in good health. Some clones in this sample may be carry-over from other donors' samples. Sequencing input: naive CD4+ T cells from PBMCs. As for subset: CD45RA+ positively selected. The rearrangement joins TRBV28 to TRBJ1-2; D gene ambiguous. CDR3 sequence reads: CASSLEGYGYTF. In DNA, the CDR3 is TGTGCCAGCAGTCTCGAAGGTTACGGCTACACCTTC.